The 10 T cell receptor beta chains listed next were all sequenced from one sample in a study of T cells in Graves' hyperthyroidism and ophthalmopathy. The CDR3 regions of TCR beta were amplified from RNA transcripts. Using the HTBI primer set, a first-round RT-PCR was run on the TCR CDR3. TCRdb reprocessed the multiplex PCR reads with MiXCR, giving one entry per CDR3 protein. The sample gives about 590,000 distinct CDR3 sequences, approximately 15% of which show up once; around 7% is in the top ten. The sequenced material came from blood. Receptors were obtained from a woman between 18 and 29 years old with Graves' ophthalmopathy.

A few counts support this clonotype. The J gene is TRBJ2-1, the V gene TRBV19; D gene unclear. The CDR3 covers 16 residues. CDR1 is LNHDA, CDR2 SQIVND, per germline (reference sequence). V lost 3 bases, J lost 8 bases, and 20 bases lay in between. The CDR3 reads CASSIGGIPISYEQFF. DNA for the CDR3: TGTGCCAGTAGTATTGGCGGAATCCCCATTTCGTATGAGCAGTTCTTC.

In this sample, this clonotype turned up many times. The genes are TRBV19 and TRBJ2-1; 10 nucleotides match TRBD1. Germline loops: CDR1 LNHDA, CDR2 SQIVND (reference sequence). The ends lost 6 bases at V and 5 bases at J; junction bases unmatched: 10. The CDR3 loop spans 16 amino acids. CDR3 in DNA: TGTGCCAGTAGCCAGCGGACCGGGACAGGGGACAATGAGCAGTTCTTC. This translates into CASSQRTGTGDNEQFF.

This chain joins TRBV6-1 and TRBJ2-2; 7 bases are a match to TRBD2. In germline, CDR1 is MNHNS, CDR2 SASEGT. V shed 6 bases and J 1 base; nucleotides not matched to a gene: 11. The CDR3 covers 17 residues. This chain's CDR3 is CASSHLAEGMNTGELFF. The CDR3 DNA reads as TGTGCCAGCAGCCACCTAGCGGAGGGGATGAACACCGGGGAGCTGTTTTTT.

This clonotype occurred many times. The chain couples TRBV12-3 or TRBV12-4 to TRBJ1-2; no firm D call. Trimming stripped 2 bases from V and 0 bases from J, with 7 bases between. CDR3 length: 14 residues. The DNA for the CDR3 is TGTGCCAGCAGTTTACAGTTAGCTAACTATGGCTACACCTTC. Translated: CASSLQLANYGYTF.

This clonotype has a count of ten or more. J is TRBJ1-2 and V is TRBV13; no firm D call. V gave up 3 bases and J gave up 8 bases, with 13 bases separating them. CDR1 is PRHDT and CDR2 is FYEKMQ in the germline V gene (reference sequence). The CDR3 totals 13 residues. For the CDR3, the DNA is TGTGCCAGCAGCTTGGGCCAATACTCCGGCTACACCTTC. Its protein product is CASSLGQYSGYTF.

This clonotype showed up many times. The chain carries TRBV9 and TRBJ2-3; weak D call: TRBD2 (6 bases). Germline-derived CDR1 and CDR2 are SGDLS and YYNGEE. V lost 0 bases and J lost 7, with 9 bases in between. There are 13 residues in the CDR3. The CDR3 protein is CASSVGEVNTQYF. Here the CDR3 DNA reads TGTGCCAGCAGCGTAGGGGAGGTAAATACGCAGTATTTT.

This clonotype was recorded at least ten times. The chain carries TRBV5-6 and TRBJ2-3; 7 bases agree with TRBD1. The germline CDR1 and CDR2 sequences are SGHDT and YYEEEE. The CDR3 extends over 17 amino acids. The V and J ends lost 5 bases and 4 bases, in that order; junction bases with no gene match: 16. CDR3 amino acids: CASSPARYRGGSDTQYF. The DNA for the CDR3 is TGTGCCAGCAGTCCAGCCAGGTACAGGGGTGGGTCAGATACGCAGTATTTT.

This clonotype was counted many times. The genes are TRBV7-9 and TRBJ1-1; unclear D gene. The V and J ends lost 6 bases and 3 bases respectively, with 20 bases between them. This CDR3 has 16 residues. Looked up from germline, CDR1 is SEHNR and CDR2 is FQNEAQ (reference sequence). The CDR3 nucleotides are TGTGCCAGCAGTGGGGTAATAGCTCAGCAATACACTGAAGCTTTCTTT. Its protein is CASSGVIAQQYTEAFF.

This clonotype was observed a few times. J is TRBJ1-4 and V is TRBV29-1; TRBD1 aligns across 7 bases. In germline, CDR1 is SQVTM, CDR2 ANQGSEA. With 5 bases clipped from V and 10 bases from J, the junction kept 10 bases outside the gene matches. The CDR3 is 13 amino acids. DNA of the CDR3: TGCAGCGTTAACGGACAGGATTCGGGAAAACTGTTTTTT. The encoded protein is CSVNGQDSGKLFF.

This clonotype was detected ten times or more. This chain links TRBV24-1 with TRBJ1-1; 7 nucleotides match TRBD1. The germline V gene encodes CDR1 KGHDR and CDR2 SFDVKD. The V gene end was trimmed by 9 bases and the J gene end by 4 bases; junction bases not matched to a gene: 7. This CDR3 spans 13 amino acids. The CDR3 spells CATRNRGGTEAFF. The CDR3 DNA reads TGTGCCACCCGGAACAGGGGAGGCACTGAAGCTTTCTTT.